A selection of T cell receptor beta chains follows, all from one sample in a study of T-cell reconstitution after alpha-beta-depleted transplantation in children. TCRdb re-derived calls from the PCR reads in MiXCR, one entry per CDR3 protein. This table has 100,000 to 120,000 distinct CDR3 sequences, around 10% appearing once. Sequenced material: PBMCs from the stem cell graft donor, taken from the stem cell graft. The receptors stem from a human donor who donated a stem cell graft to a child with acute lymphoblastic leukemia. The CDR3 runs from the conserved cysteine through the conserved F or W. The order of the fields is CDR3 DNA, CDR3 protein, J gene, CDR3 length, D gene, V gene, clone size. D genes are given only for firm matches. Clone size is given for some rows only: seen once, a few or many times, or a class if the clone is expanded.

cdr3_nt: TGTGCCAGCACTCCCCTGGGGACAGTTCTCTCCTACGAGCAGTACTTC
cdr3_aa: CASTPLGTVLSYEQYF
j_call: TRBJ2-7
cdr3_length: 16
d_call: TRBD1
v_call: TRBV28
clone_size: many

cdr3_nt: TGTGCCACCAGTGATACTTCCGGACAGGGTGTAAGTGGCTACACCTTC
cdr3_aa: CATSDTSGQGVSGYTF
j_call: TRBJ1-2
cdr3_length: 16
d_call: TRBD1
v_call: TRBV24-1
clone_size: many

cdr3_nt: TGCGCCAGCAGCTTGGGTCCCCAGGGTCCTCAGCCCCAGCATTTT
cdr3_aa: CASSLGPQGPQPQHF
j_call: TRBJ1-5
cdr3_length: 15
d_call: .
v_call: TRBV5-1
clone_size: many

cdr3_nt: TGCGCCAGCAGGGGAGCGGGAGGTGGCACAGATACGCAGTATTTT
cdr3_aa: CASRGAGGGTDTQYF
j_call: TRBJ2-3
cdr3_length: 15
d_call: TRBD2
v_call: TRBV5-1
clone_size: many

cdr3_nt: TGCAGTGTCTTCGGGGCGGAGTATAGCAATCAGCCCCAGCATTTT
cdr3_aa: CSVFGAEYSNQPQHF
j_call: TRBJ1-5
cdr3_length: 15
d_call: .
v_call: TRBV20-1
clone_size: many

cdr3_nt: TGCGCCAGCAGCTTGGCCGGAGGGGTCCGCTACGAGCAGTACTTC
cdr3_aa: CASSLAGGVRYEQYF
j_call: TRBJ2-7
cdr3_length: 15
d_call: .
v_call: TRBV5-1
clone_size: many

cdr3_nt: TGTGCTAGCGGGGGGGGGCAGAGAACATATACGCAGTATTTT
cdr3_aa: CASGGGQRTYTQYF
j_call: TRBJ2-3
cdr3_length: 14
d_call: TRBD2
v_call: TRBV12-3/TRBV12-4
clone_size: once

cdr3_nt: TGTGCCAGCAGTTTATGGGGGGCAGGCACTGAAGCTTTCTTT
cdr3_aa: CASSLWGAGTEAFF
j_call: TRBJ1-1
cdr3_length: 14
d_call: .
v_call: TRBV12-3/TRBV12-4
clone_size: many

cdr3_nt: TGCGCCAGCAGCCCGGGGATTCGGGAGCAGTACTTC
cdr3_aa: CASSPGIREQYF
j_call: TRBJ2-7
cdr3_length: 12
d_call: .
v_call: TRBV5-1
clone_size: many

cdr3_nt: TGTGCCAGCAGTTACATCGCAGGGGGGAGAGAAAAACTGTTTTTT
cdr3_aa: CASSYIAGGREKLFF
j_call: TRBJ1-4
cdr3_length: 15
d_call: TRBD1
v_call: TRBV6-5
clone_size: many

cdr3_nt: TGCGCCAGCTCGACTAGTCACTACGAGCAGTACTTC
cdr3_aa: CASSTSHYEQYF
j_call: TRBJ2-7
cdr3_length: 12
d_call: .
v_call: TRBV5-1
clone_size: many

cdr3_nt: TGCAGTGCTGGAAGACAGGGCTTAAACACTGAAGCTTTCTTT
cdr3_aa: CSAGRQGLNTEAFF
j_call: TRBJ1-1
cdr3_length: 14
d_call: TRBD1
v_call: TRBV20-1
clone_size: many

cdr3_nt: TGCAGTGCCCCGATTAACAGGGCCGAGCAGTACTTC
cdr3_aa: CSAPINRAEQYF
j_call: TRBJ2-7
cdr3_length: 12
d_call: .
v_call: TRBV20-1
clone_size: many

cdr3_nt: TGTGCCAGCACTCCCGACAGGGGACATTACAATGAGCAGTTCTTC
cdr3_aa: CASTPDRGHYNEQFF
j_call: TRBJ2-1
cdr3_length: 15
d_call: TRBD1
v_call: TRBV6-1
clone_size: many

cdr3_nt: TGCAGCGTTGAGCTCGGGAAGTATAGCGCCAACAATGAGCAGTTCTTC
cdr3_aa: CSVELGKYSANNEQFF
j_call: TRBJ2-1
cdr3_length: 16
d_call: .
v_call: TRBV29-1
clone_size: many

cdr3_nt: TGTGCCAGGGGCTCCCGGTCTGGTGTGGGGAACACTGAAGCTTTCTTT
cdr3_aa: CARGSRSGVGNTEAFF
j_call: TRBJ1-1
cdr3_length: 16
d_call: .
v_call: TRBV4-2
clone_size: .

cdr3_nt: TGTGCCAGCAGCTTAGCCTCGGGACAGGGGGGCGAGCAGTACTTC
cdr3_aa: CASSLASGQGGEQYF
j_call: TRBJ2-7
cdr3_length: 15
d_call: TRBD1
v_call: TRBV7-6
clone_size: many

cdr3_nt: TGTGCCAGTAGTGGTTCGGGACAGACGACAGATACGCAGTATTTT
cdr3_aa: CASSGSGQTTDTQYF
j_call: TRBJ2-3
cdr3_length: 15
d_call: TRBD1
v_call: TRBV19
clone_size: many

cdr3_nt: TGTGCCAGCAGTTTAAGGGGCGCCGTCGGGCGGGAGACCCAGTACTTC
cdr3_aa: CASSLRGAVGRETQYF
j_call: TRBJ2-5
cdr3_length: 16
d_call: .
v_call: TRBV12-3/TRBV12-4
clone_size: many

cdr3_nt: TGCGCCAGCAGCTTGGCCTACACACTAGCCACAGATACGCAGTATTTT
cdr3_aa: CASSLAYTLATDTQYF
j_call: TRBJ2-3
cdr3_length: 16
d_call: .
v_call: TRBV5-1
clone_size: many

cdr3_nt: TGTGCCAGCAGTTTAGCGGGGGGCCTTCGGAAGTATGGCTACACCTTC
cdr3_aa: CASSLAGGLRKYGYTF
j_call: TRBJ1-2
cdr3_length: 16
d_call: .
v_call: TRBV27
clone_size: many

cdr3_nt: TGTGCCACCAGTGAGTGGGGGACAGGGGAGGGATATGAGCAGTTCTTC
cdr3_aa: CATSEWGTGEGYEQFF
j_call: TRBJ2-1
cdr3_length: 16
d_call: TRBD1
v_call: TRBV24-1
clone_size: many

cdr3_nt: TGTGCCAGCAGCTCCCCGGGACAGGTTAATGAAAAACTGTTTTTT
cdr3_aa: CASSSPGQVNEKLFF
j_call: TRBJ1-4
cdr3_length: 15
d_call: TRBD1
v_call: TRBV7-2
clone_size: .

cdr3_nt: TGCTGTGCTAGAGCCGGGCCGGGGGGGCTGAGTGGAAACACCATATATTTT
cdr3_aa: CCARAGPGGLSGNTIYF
j_call: TRBJ1-3
cdr3_length: 17
d_call: .
v_call: TRBV20-1
clone_size: few

cdr3_nt: TGTGCCAGCAGCTTTAGCGGGAGGGACACAGATACGCAGTATTTT
cdr3_aa: CASSFSGRDTDTQYF
j_call: TRBJ2-3
cdr3_length: 15
d_call: TRBD2
v_call: TRBV9
clone_size: many

cdr3_nt: TGTGCCAGCAGTTTGGGGACAGGGCTGAACAATGAGCAGTTCTTC
cdr3_aa: CASSLGTGLNNEQFF
j_call: TRBJ2-1
cdr3_length: 15
d_call: TRBD1
v_call: TRBV12-3/TRBV12-4
clone_size: many

cdr3_nt: TGTGCCAGTAAACAGGGCTCTCACCAAGAGACCCAGTACTTC
cdr3_aa: CASKQGSHQETQYF
j_call: TRBJ2-5
cdr3_length: 14
d_call: .
v_call: TRBV6-1
clone_size: .

cdr3_nt: TGTGCCAGCAGCCGCGACTTATCCGAGCAGTACTTC
cdr3_aa: CASSRDLSEQYF
j_call: TRBJ2-7
cdr3_length: 12
d_call: .
v_call: TRBV3-1
clone_size: many

cdr3_nt: TGCAGCAGCCGGGACCGACTGACCTTCGACATCACAGATACGCAGTATTTT
cdr3_aa: CSSRDRLTFDITDTQYF
j_call: TRBJ2-3
cdr3_length: 17
d_call: .
v_call: TRBV29-1
clone_size: many

cdr3_nt: TGCGCCAGCAGCTTGGGGCGTCAAAATTCACCCCTCCACTTT
cdr3_aa: CASSLGRQNSPLHF
j_call: TRBJ1-6
cdr3_length: 14
d_call: .
v_call: TRBV5-1
clone_size: many

cdr3_nt: TGCGCCAGCAGCCAAGATCGCGGGACTGGAAACACCATATATTTT
cdr3_aa: CASSQDRGTGNTIYF
j_call: TRBJ1-3
cdr3_length: 15
d_call: .
v_call: TRBV4-3
clone_size: many

cdr3_nt: TGTGCCAGCAGCTTCGTCGGGACAACCTACGAGCAGTACTTC
cdr3_aa: CASSFVGTTYEQYF
j_call: TRBJ2-7
cdr3_length: 14
d_call: .
v_call: TRBV5-6
clone_size: .

cdr3_nt: TGTGCCAGCAGTTTGGGGGGACCTAGGGGGAACACCGGGGAGCTGTTTTTT
cdr3_aa: CASSLGGPRGNTGELFF
j_call: TRBJ2-2
cdr3_length: 17
d_call: .
v_call: TRBV28
clone_size: many

cdr3_nt: TGTGCCAGCAGCTTAGGAAACACCATATATTTT
cdr3_aa: CASSLGNTIYF
j_call: TRBJ1-3
cdr3_length: 11
d_call: .
v_call: TRBV7-9
clone_size: few

cdr3_nt: TGTGCCACCAGCAGAGACCTAGGGGTGACTGAAGCTTTCTTT
cdr3_aa: CATSRDLGVTEAFF
j_call: TRBJ1-1
cdr3_length: 14
d_call: .
v_call: TRBV15
clone_size: many

cdr3_nt: TGTGCCAGCAGCCGCCCGGCAGGGCTTTACAATGAGCAGTTCTTC
cdr3_aa: CASSRPAGLYNEQFF
j_call: TRBJ2-1
cdr3_length: 15
d_call: .
v_call: TRBV5-6
clone_size: many

cdr3_nt: TGCGCCAGCAGCCAAGACGAGGCCCGTAGTAATGAGCAGTTCTTC
cdr3_aa: CASSQDEARSNEQFF
j_call: TRBJ2-1
cdr3_length: 15
d_call: .
v_call: TRBV4-3
clone_size: many

cdr3_nt: TGTGCCAGCAGCTTAGGGGTGGGGACAAGCTCCTACGAGCAGTACTTC
cdr3_aa: CASSLGVGTSSYEQYF
j_call: TRBJ2-7
cdr3_length: 16
d_call: .
v_call: TRBV11-2
clone_size: many

cdr3_nt: TGCAGTGCGTCGACTAGCGGGAACACCGGGGAGCTGTTTTTT
cdr3_aa: CSASTSGNTGELFF
j_call: TRBJ2-2
cdr3_length: 14
d_call: TRBD2
v_call: TRBV20-1
clone_size: many

cdr3_nt: TGTGCCAGCAGCTTAGATCGTCAGTTCCACGAGCAGTACTTC
cdr3_aa: CASSLDRQFHEQYF
j_call: TRBJ2-7
cdr3_length: 14
d_call: .
v_call: TRBV7-9
clone_size: many

cdr3_nt: TGTGCCACCGGGACTAGCGGGAATTATGAGCAGTTCTTC
cdr3_aa: CATGTSGNYEQFF
j_call: TRBJ2-1
cdr3_length: 13
d_call: TRBD2
v_call: TRBV12-3/TRBV12-4
clone_size: many

cdr3_nt: TGTGCCAGCAGGCCCTCGGACCTCTCCAATGAGCAGTTCTTC
cdr3_aa: CASRPSDLSNEQFF
j_call: TRBJ2-1
cdr3_length: 14
d_call: .
v_call: TRBV7-2
clone_size: .

cdr3_nt: TGCAGCGTTCTGGGACAGGGGATTTACAATGAGCAGTTCTTC
cdr3_aa: CSVLGQGIYNEQFF
j_call: TRBJ2-1
cdr3_length: 14
d_call: TRBD1
v_call: TRBV29-1
clone_size: many

cdr3_nt: TGTGCCAGCAGGCCCGGGACAGGGTATATCGGTAGCAATCAGCCCCAGCATTTT
cdr3_aa: CASRPGTGYIGSNQPQHF
j_call: TRBJ1-5
cdr3_length: 18
d_call: TRBD1
v_call: TRBV6-1
clone_size: many

cdr3_nt: TGTGCCAGCAGTTTACTCGGGACAGGGGTCACCGGGGAGCTGTTTTTT
cdr3_aa: CASSLLGTGVTGELFF
j_call: TRBJ2-2
cdr3_length: 16
d_call: TRBD1
v_call: TRBV27
clone_size: few

cdr3_nt: TGCGCCAGCAGCTTGAAGGGACAGGGTGGCACTGAAGCTTTCTTT
cdr3_aa: CASSLKGQGGTEAFF
j_call: TRBJ1-1
cdr3_length: 15
d_call: TRBD1
v_call: TRBV5-1
clone_size: many